The clone carrying this T cell receptor (beta chain) was found many times. Its antigen remains unidentified. These data come from a study of Graves' ophthalmopathy and Graves' hyperthyroidism. Study background: The authors collected peripheral blood at initial diagnosis, before any treatment. Whole-study findings and limits: The model reached approximately 71% sensitivity and about 73% specificity for predicting ophthalmopathy progression. Classification of ophthalmopathy versus stable hyperthyroidism by a 13-signature model yielded around 90% sensitivity and approximately 80% specificity.

Disease in donors with ophthalmopathy had moderate-to-severe activity, CAS ≥3, NOSPECS ≥4 and under 3 months' duration. TCR beta CDR3 regions were amplified from RNA transcripts. First-round RT-PCR used HTBI primers; second-round multiplex PCR followed. TCRdb processed the multiplex PCR reads anew with MiXCR; each CDR3 protein has one entry. The repertoire holds roughly 300,000 distinct CDR3 sequences, with roughly 16% as singletons. What was sequenced was peripheral blood. This clonotype originated in an adult man with Graves' ophthalmopathy.

This chain's CDR3 is CASSDSWTANSPLHF. The CDR3, as DNA: TGTGCCAGCAGTGACTCGTGGACAGCCAATTCACCCCTCCACTTT. This chain joins TRBV6-4 and TRBJ1-6, with D tentatively TRBD1 (6 bases). Trimming stripped 0 bases from V and 7 bases from J, with 10 bases between. The CDR3 has 15 residues. The germline CDR1 and CDR2 sequences are MRHNA and SNTAGT.